This T cell receptor (beta chain) appears in the sequencing data of a study of T cell changes during pregnancy in multiple sclerosis (dated 2019 in TCRdb). Regarding the study in general: The study examined how the T cell repertoire changed over the course of pregnancy in women with multiple sclerosis.

Concerning this clone: There is no known antigen for this receptor. Base qualities were left out, and no much larger clone turns up one base away.

The CDR1 and CDR2 encoded by the germline V gene are SNHLY and FYNNEI. Relative to germline, V is 7 bases shorter and J is 0 bases shorter, with 14 bases between their ends. There are 15 amino acids in the CDR3, from cysteine to phenylalanine inclusive. The kept DNA is CDR3 alone, 45 bases in frame from the first base. Library method: the immunoSEQ multiplex PCR assay. The clones in this table, taken by TCRdb from immuneACCESS, are in-frame only. Not every clone is retained; where verified, under half of the shortfall comes from an unresolved V gene, and the cause of the rest is unknown. This sample comprises around 95,000 clones, 94% of them detected only once. The top ten constitute over 1.5% of the sample.

Sequenced material: peripheral blood, taken after pregnancy. This sequence uses TRBV2 and TRBJ2-3; no D gene call is confident. This sequence was found in a female donor in good health, enrolled as a control in a pregnancy study. Here the CDR3 is given as CASTKEATSTDTQYF. The DNA sequence is as follows: TGTGCCAGCACAAAAGAGGCAACTAGCACAGATACGCAGTATTTT. Where the CDR3 stops, the reference TRBV2 and TRBJ2-3 genes take over; the full variable domain is EPEVTQTPSHQVTQMGQEVILRCVPISNHLYFYWYRQILGQKVEFLVSFYNNEISEKSEIFDDQFSVERPDGSNFTLKIRSTKLEDSAMYFCASTKEATSTDTQYFGPGTRLTVL.